This passage covers 23 T cell receptor beta chains from one sample sequenced in a study of CD8+ T cells in alopecia areata (dated by TCRdb to between 2017 and 2018). The library was built by means of the immunoSEQ multiplex PCR assay. For TCR sequencing, RNA was extracted from every sample and reverse transcribed into cDNA to serve as template. TCRdb provides this immuneACCESS table in a form limited to in-frame rearrangements. Some clones are lacking; in checked studies, under half of them reflect an unresolved V gene, and why the rest are absent is not known. The sample records 180,000 or so clones, 51% of which are singletons. Roughly a tenth of the sample belongs to the ten largest clones. The sample's treatment or condition label, in plain terms: oral pan-JAK inhibitor, 5-10 mg twice daily. Sequenced here: CD8+ T cells sorted from blood, sampled between weeks 51 and 54, from a patient treated with tofacitinib. These receptors all stem from a human donor with alopecia areata.

The CDR3 DNA reads TGTGCCAGCAGTGGGGACATGGTCCTTGAAGCTTTCTTT. The encoded protein is CASSGDMVLEAFF. The gene calls are TRBV5-6 and TRBJ1-1; D possibly corresponds to TRBD1 (6 bases). The ends were cut back, 5 bases at V and 7 bases at J, with 15 bases in the middle. CDR3 size: 13 residues. The germline gives CDR1 SGHDT, CDR2 YYEEEE.

The rearrangement joins TRBV5-6 to TRBJ2-7; 9 nucleotides align to TRBD1. CDR3 length equals 14 residues. J gave up 4 bases and V 5 bases, and 7 bases lay outside the gene matches. The germline V gene encodes CDR1 SGHDT and CDR2 YYEEEE. The CDR3: CASRQQGARYEQYF. For the CDR3, the DNA is TGTGCCAGCAGGCAACAGGGGGCGAGATACGAGCAGTACTTC.

The chain recombines TRBV7-9 with TRBJ1-6; D is undetermined. Germline CDR1 reads SEHNR; CDR2 reads FQNEAQ (reference sequence). The CDR3 spans 14 residues. Between the trimmed V and J ends, which lost 4 bases and 8 bases, there was a span of 12 bases. The DNA for the CDR3 is TGTGCCAGCAGCTCGACCCTTGGGGATTCACCCCTCCACTTT. It is translated as CASSSTLGDSPLHF.

The CDR3 here is CASSLEWQGAYEQYF. The CDR3 bases are TGCGCCAGCAGCTTGGAATGGCAGGGGGCCTACGAGCAGTACTTC. The V and J genes are TRBV5-1 and TRBJ2-7, with 7 bases identical to TRBD1. The junction had 5 bases not matched to a gene; V was cut back by 0 bases and J by 2 bases. There are 15 residues in the CDR3. Per germline, CDR1 SGHRS and CDR2 YFSETQ.

CDR3 loop: CASSLGFNDFYGYTF. In DNA, the CDR3 is TGTGCCAGCAGCTTAGGATTCAATGACTTTTATGGCTACACCTTC. This chain connects TRBV7-2 to TRBJ1-2; no definite D call. V lost 1 base, J lost 5 bases, and 14 bases lay in between. The CDR3 sequence is 15 residues long. CDR1 SGHTA and CDR2 FQGNSA come from the germline V gene. Filled out from reference TRBV7-2 and TRBJ1-2, the complete variable domain reads GAGVSQSPSNKVTEKGKDVELRCDPISGHTALYWYRQSLGQGLEFLIYFQGNSAPDKSGLPSDRFSAERTGGSVSTLTIQRTQQEDSAVYLCASSLGFNDFYGYTFGSGTRLTVV.

This chain connects TRBV5-6 to TRBJ2-2; 7 bases match TRBD1. The germline gives CDR1 SGHDT, CDR2 YYEEEE. This CDR3 has 16 amino acids. With 3 bases clipped from V and 1 base from J, the junction kept 6 bases outside the gene matches. The CDR3 region has the DNA TGTGCCAGCAGCTGGGTGGACAGGCGGAACACCGGGGAGCTGTTTTTT. This codes for CASSWVDRRNTGELFF.

The chain joins TRBV30 to TRBJ1-5, with D possibly TRBD1 on 5 matching bases. CDR1 is GTSNPN, CDR2 SVGIG, per germline (reference sequence). V gave up 3 bases and J gave up 2 bases, with 14 bases separating them. CDR3 length equals 15 residues. CDR3 in DNA: TGTGCCTGGAGAGACCGGGGGAGACGCAATCAGCCCCAGCATTTT. It specifies CAWRDRGRRNQPQHF.

This clone was counted only a few times. This sequence joins TRBV4-3 and TRBJ2-1, with D uncertain. The V end lost 4 bases, the J end lost 6 bases, and 16 bases lay between the germline ends. Germline CDR1 is LGHNA and CDR2 is YSLEER. This CDR3 has 15 residues. CDR3 sequence reads: CASSPGMPVSNEQFF. In DNA form, the CDR3 reads TGCGCCAGCAGCCCGGGCATGCCGGTATCCAATGAGCAGTTCTTC.

The rearrangement uses TRBV5-1 and TRBJ2-3; D is perhaps TRBD1 or TRBD2 (5 bases each). CDR1 and CDR2 from the germline V gene are SGHRS and YFSETQ. The CDR3 runs to 16 residues. V was cut by 1 base and J by 5 bases, with 17 bases left in between. In DNA, the CDR3 is TGCGCCAGCAGCTTGCCACCAGGGAGAATTGGAGATACGCAGTATTTT. Its protein product is CASSLPPGRIGDTQYF. The variable domain in full, with the rest retrieved from reference TRBV5-1 and TRBJ2-3, is KAGVTQTPRYLIKTRGQQVTLSCSPISGHRSVSWYQQTPGQGLQFLFEYFSETQRNKGNFPGRFSGRQFSNSRSEMNVSTLELGDSALYLCASSLPPGRIGDTQYFGPGTRLTVL.

The chain uses TRBV30 and TRBJ2-7, with TRBD1 matching over 8 bases. Looked up from germline, CDR1 is GTSNPN and CDR2 is SVGIG (reference sequence). J was trimmed by 0 bases and V by 5 bases; bases with no gene match: 0. The CDR3 consists of 12 residues. The chain's CDR3 is CAWGQGSYEQYF. The CDR3, as DNA: TGTGCCTGGGGACAGGGCTCCTACGAGCAGTACTTC.

V and J are TRBV29-1 and TRBJ1-4; D is unresolved. Germline loops: CDR1 SQVTM, CDR2 ANQGSEA. The ends were cut back, 6 bases at V and 5 bases at J, with 10 bases in the middle. This CDR3 has 12 residues. The CDR3, as DNA: TGCAGCGTACTCGACTTAAATGAAAAACTGTTTTTT. This sequence encodes CSVLDLNEKLFF.

The chain employs TRBV4-2 and TRBJ1-1; 8 nucleotides match TRBD1. Germline CDR1 is LGHNA and CDR2 is YNFKEQ. Unmatched junction bases numbered 4, after V lost 0 bases and J lost 1 base. This CDR3 is 16 amino acids long. The CDR3 spells CASSQEQGAENTEAFF. DNA of the CDR3: TGTGCCAGCAGCCAAGAGCAGGGGGCGGAGAACACTGAAGCTTTCTTT.

The J gene is TRBJ2-5, the V gene TRBV10-3; the D gene is possibly TRBD1 (5 bases). The length of the CDR3 is 10 residues. Germline CDR1 is ENHRY and CDR2 is SYGVKD. The ends were cut back, 8 bases at V and 4 bases at J, with 5 bases in the middle. CDR3 nucleotide sequence: TGTGCCATCGGGGCAGAGACCCAGTACTTC. It translates to CAIGAETQYF.

The V and J genes are TRBV7-2 and TRBJ2-2, with D possibly called TRBD1 or TRBD2 (6 bases each). The CDR3 runs 14 residues. Germline CDR1 and CDR2: SGHTA and FQGNSA. The V end was cut by 5 bases, the J end by 3 bases, with 10 bases between. The CDR3 is CASSRGHYTGELFF. The DNA for the CDR3 is TGTGCCAGCAGCCGGGGGCATTACACCGGGGAGCTGTTTTTT.

V and J are TRBV9 and TRBJ2-2; D ambiguous. Trimming cost V 0 bases and J 0 bases, with 3 bases left between them. The CDR3 contains 14 residues. Germline CDR1 and CDR2: SGDLS and YYNGEE. The CDR3 loop reads CASSVDTNTGELFF. The CDR3 coding sequence is TGTGCCAGCAGCGTAGACACGAACACCGGGGAGCTGTTTTTT.

This clone was observed a few times. The chain is built from TRBV4-1 and TRBJ1-5, with 11 bases aligning to TRBD1. With 1 base clipped from V and 6 bases from J, the junction kept 2 bases outside the gene matches. The CDR3 length is 15 residues. CDR1 MGHRA and CDR2 YSYEKL come from the germline V gene. The CDR3, as DNA: TGCGCCAGCAGCCAAGTGGACAGGGGGCTTCAGCCCCAGCATTTT. Residues: CASSQVDRGLQPQHF.

This clone was recorded a few times. The chain links TRBV27 to TRBJ2-3; unclear D gene. The V gene's germline CDR1 is MNHEY and CDR2 SMNVEV (reference sequence). The CDR3 sequence is 14 residues long. V was shortened by 0 bases and J by 4 bases, with 8 bases between the two germline ends. The CDR3 DNA reads as TGTGCCAGCAGTTTATCTACAGAAGCAGATACGCAGTATTTT. This sequence encodes CASSLSTEADTQYF.

The chain links TRBV5-4 to TRBJ2-5; 9 bases match TRBD1. CDR3 length: 15 residues. Germline V CDR1 and CDR2: SGHNT, YYREEE (reference sequence). The V and J ends lost 0 bases and 5 bases, in that order; junction bases with no gene match: 5. This chain's CDR3 is CASSLDTGGYETQYF. The DNA for the CDR3 is TGTGCCAGCAGCTTGGATACAGGGGGCTATGAGACCCAGTACTTC.

This clone came up a few times. The CDR3 here is CSVEESTPYTEAFF. The CDR3 nucleotides read TGCAGCGTTGAAGAGAGCACCCCCTACACTGAAGCTTTCTTT. The chain is built from TRBV29-1 and TRBJ1-1, with no clear D. The CDR3 contains 14 residues. Germline assignment: CDR1 SQVTM and CDR2 ANQGSEA. V lost 0 bases to trimming and J lost 3 bases, with 11 bases between them.

The genes are TRBV5-1 and TRBJ2-1; 13 bases fit TRBD2. Germline V gene lookup returns CDR1 SGHRS and CDR2 YFSETQ. V gave up 5 bases and J gave up 5 bases; unmatched junction bases: 10. The CDR3 has 17 amino acids. CDR3 sequence: CASRPRPGTSGDNEQFF. CDR3 sequence (DNA): TGCGCCAGCAGACCTAGACCCGGGACTAGCGGGGACAATGAGCAGTTCTTC. The variable domain in full, completed from reference TRBV5-1 and TRBJ2-1, reads KAGVTQTPRYLIKTRGQQVTLSCSPISGHRSVSWYQQTPGQGLQFLFEYFSETQRNKGNFPGRFSGRQFSNSRSEMNVSTLELGDSALYLCASRPRPGTSGDNEQFFGPGTRLTVL.

V gene TRBV4-1 combines with J gene TRBJ1-6; 10 positions agree with TRBD1. Germline V CDR1 and CDR2: MGHRA, YSYEKL. J was trimmed by 9 bases and V by 8 bases; bases with no gene match: 10. The CDR3 runs to 15 residues. CDR3 loop: CASEAGTGVISPLHF. The DNA of the CDR3 is TGCGCCAGCGAAGCCGGGACAGGGGTTATTTCACCCCTCCACTTT.

The J gene is TRBJ1-3, the V gene TRBV13; D remains ambiguous. V gave up 1 base and J gave up 0 bases, with 13 bases separating them. Germline lookup yields CDR1 PRHDT and CDR2 FYEKMQ (reference sequence). This CDR3 is 17 amino acids long. CDR3 in amino acids: CASSLAEGLASGNTIYF. The CDR3 DNA reads TGTGCCAGCAGCTTAGCTGAGGGTCTTGCCTCTGGAAACACCATATATTTT.

This clone has only a few counts. The chain recombines TRBV5-4 with TRBJ2-5; D may correspond to TRBD1 or TRBD2 (5 bases each). Germline CDR1 reads SGHNT; CDR2 reads YYREEE (reference sequence). The CDR3 covers 15 residues. Trimming removed 3 bases from V and 1 base from J, with 13 bases in between. The CDR3 sequence: CASSSGRQSQETQYF. CDR3 nucleotide sequence: TGTGCCAGCAGCTCGGGGCGACAGTCCCAAGAGACCCAGTACTTC.